The present T cell receptor (beta chain) was sequenced within a study of massively parallel sequencing of T cell beta chains (dated by TCRdb to about 2009). Background for the entire study: Using 5'-RACE, Illumina short-read sequencing and a dedicated short-read assembly strategy, the study profiled the diversity of human TCR beta CDR3 in peripheral blood. The investigation overall reported the following: CDR3 beta length spanned 21 to 81 nucleotides, with a peak at 45 nucleotides. Usage of TRBV genes spanned from about 0.0099% for TRBV17 up to about 25% for TRBV20-1, while TRBJ usage spanned from over 1.5% for TRBJ2-6 up to roughly 17% for TRBJ2-1. The reported gene usage frequencies may have been skewed by preferential PCR amplification of some TRBV and TRBJ sequences. When the data were subsampled, the number of clonotypes climbed linearly as read number increased, indicating that sequencing depth was far from saturation. A single sequence read supported most clonotypes (about 70% of the roughly 34,000), and this single-read support could in principle inflate apparent diversity. Since the RNA was pooled from many donors, the results show population-average clonotype abundance and not the repertoire of any individual. A unique TRBV gene could be assigned to only around 23,000 (approximately 67%) of the clonotypes. Among roughly 35,000 distinct clonotypes, around 65% of clonotypes but only roughly 19% of assemblies were accounted for by single-copy clonotypes.

Sequencer: Illumina Genome Analyzer II. After two rounds of nested PCR using TRBC1/TRBC2-specific primers, a RACE product of roughly 520 bp was obtained and then gel-purified. First-strand cDNA was synthesized with a TRBC-specific primer plus a template-switching oligonucleotide, by which a 5' anchor for RACE was provided. Since the RACE amplicon was too long to sequence directly with short reads, the amplicon was concatemerized by ligation and then sheared by sonication. PAGE was used to isolate a size fraction of 100 to 300 bp, and that fraction then underwent shotgun sequencing on the Illumina platform. Sequencing on an Illumina GAII produced 18.8 million 36-nt reads and 21.7 million 50-nt single-end reads in separate runs. Turning to the authors' computational methods: iSSAKE, run with parameters -m 15, -o 2 and -r 0.7, was used to assemble the pooled 40,582,229 reads. De novo CDR3 beta assemblies were seeded by reads aligning to the ends of Ensembl TRBV gene predictions that carried unmatched junctional bases. Rather than raw read depth, the number of matching assembled contigs was used to estimate clonotype abundance. Among the assembled clonotypes, roughly 2,000 (roughly 6%) contained in-frame stop codons and were discarded, which left some 35,000 productive clonotypes. Sanger sequencing of cloned RACE products gave fewer than 350 unique TCR sequences, and roughly 73% of them were also found in the Illumina assembly. Through fastp at Q25 and MiXCR, TCRdb rebuilt clones from the public reads, retaining in-frame beta chains. Each entry is one CDR3 protein sequence, shown with its most common DNA and genes. TCRdb, rather than the study authors, made the V and J calls. The table for this sample lists fewer than 4,500 distinct CDR3 sequences; roughly two fifths of them were counted only once. The ten largest clones capture just under 3% of the sample.

The donor pool comprised roughly 390 males and about 180 females, all aged roughly 18 to 40 years. Peripheral leukocyte polyA+ RNA was isolated from 165 liters of pooled peripheral blood. The starting material was a commercial mRNA preparation from normal human peripheral blood leukocytes pooled from hundreds of individuals. A note on this clonotype: The specificity of this receptor is unknown. A much larger clonotype is one base distant, so this may be a read error.

The CDR3 contains 12 residues, cysteine and phenylalanine counted. Only the CDR3 part of the read is kept: 36 bases, read in frame from the first base. CDR1 and CDR2 (SQVTM, ANQGSEA) derive from the germline V gene. The V and J segments used are TRBV29-1 and TRBJ1-2; the D gene is perhaps TRBD1, from 5 matching bases. The specimen was commercial RNA from peripheral blood pooled from many donors. The receptor comes from a pool of human donors in good health; the sample was commercial RNA pooled from many donors. The CDR3 amino acid sequence is: CSGERRDGGYTF. The sequenced DNA is TGCAGCGGTGAACGGAGGGACGGTGGCTACACCTTC.